Listed below are T cell receptor beta chains from one sample, sequenced in a study of spatial heterogeneity in lung cancer. TCRdb re-called the 5' RACE reads with MiXCR, one entry per CDR3 protein. Of fewer than 100,000 distinct CDR3 sequences in the sample, roughly a fifth were seen once. Sequencing was performed on PBMCs, taken at follow-up. The receptors come from a male donor with early-stage non-small cell lung cancer. Both conserved end residues are part of each CDR3. Fields, in order: CDR3 protein, CDR3 DNA, clone size, V gene, D gene, CDR3 length, J gene. The D gene is left open where the match is weak. Clone size appears in some rows only: once, few, many, or a class for an expanded clone.

CASSPRGYEKLFF | TGTGCCAGCAGTCCCAGGGGGTACGAAAAACTGTTTTTT | - | TRBV27 | TRBD1 | 13 | TRBJ1-4
CASSLSAGTNEKLFF | TGTGCCAGCAGCCTATCGGCAGGGACTAATGAAAAACTGTTTTTT | once | TRBV11-2 | - | 15 | TRBJ1-4
CASSFLDRGGFGYTF | TGTGCCAGCAGCTTTCTGGACAGGGGAGGCTTTGGCTACACCTTC | - | TRBV5-5 | TRBD1 | 15 | TRBJ1-2
CASRQNTEAFF | TGTGCCAGCCGACAGAACACTGAAGCTTTCTTT | few | TRBV6-1 | - | 11 | TRBJ1-1
CSVEETGGVRTKNIQYF | TGCAGCGTTGAAGAGACAGGGGGAGTTCGGACCAAAAACATTCAGTACTTC | - | TRBV29-1 | TRBD1 | 17 | TRBJ2-4
CSVEEVDSQETQYF | TGCAGCGTTGAAGAGGTAGATTCCCAAGAGACCCAGTACTTC | - | TRBV29-1 | - | 14 | TRBJ2-5
CASSSRGTSGPTETQYF | TGTGCCAGCAGTTCCAGAGGGACTAGCGGGCCGACGGAGACCCAGTACTTC | - | TRBV27 | TRBD2 | 17 | TRBJ2-5
CATSVEGAQAGELFF | TGTGCCACCAGTGTGGAGGGGGCGCAGGCCGGGGAGCTGTTTTTT | - | TRBV24-1 | - | 15 | TRBJ2-2
CASSTGTGADTQYF | TGCGCCAGCAGCACCGGGACTGGGGCAGATACGCAGTATTTT | few | TRBV5-1 | - | 14 | TRBJ2-3
CASSSQYGYTF | TGTGCCAGCAGTTCACAGTATGGCTACACCTTC | many | TRBV12-3/TRBV12-4 | - | 11 | TRBJ1-2
CASSYSLNRQGNYGYTF | TGTGCCAGCAGCTACTCCCTCAACCGACAGGGGAACTATGGCTACACCTTC | few | TRBV7-2 | TRBD1 | 17 | TRBJ1-2
CASSLDRGKNSPLHF | TGTGCCAGCAGCCTCGACAGGGGGAAGAATTCACCCCTCCACTTT | once | TRBV7-2 | TRBD1 | 15 | TRBJ1-6
CASSQRGELNTEAFF | TGTGCCAGCAGCCAGAGGGGAGAACTGAACACTGAAGCTTTCTTT | - | TRBV5-4 | - | 15 | TRBJ1-1